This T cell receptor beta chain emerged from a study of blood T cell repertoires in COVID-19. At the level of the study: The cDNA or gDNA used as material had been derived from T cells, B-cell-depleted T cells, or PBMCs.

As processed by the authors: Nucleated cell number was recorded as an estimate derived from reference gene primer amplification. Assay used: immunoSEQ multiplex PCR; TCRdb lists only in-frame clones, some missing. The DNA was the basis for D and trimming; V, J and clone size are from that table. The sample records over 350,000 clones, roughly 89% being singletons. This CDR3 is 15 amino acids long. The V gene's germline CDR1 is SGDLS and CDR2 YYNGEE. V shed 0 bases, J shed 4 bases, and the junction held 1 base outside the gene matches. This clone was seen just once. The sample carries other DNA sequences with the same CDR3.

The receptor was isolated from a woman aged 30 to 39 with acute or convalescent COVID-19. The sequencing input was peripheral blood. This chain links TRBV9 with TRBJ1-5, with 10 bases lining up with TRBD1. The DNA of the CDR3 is TGTGCCAGCAGCGTAGGGACAGGGGGTAATCAGCCCCAGCATTTT. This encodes CASSVGTGGNQPQHF.